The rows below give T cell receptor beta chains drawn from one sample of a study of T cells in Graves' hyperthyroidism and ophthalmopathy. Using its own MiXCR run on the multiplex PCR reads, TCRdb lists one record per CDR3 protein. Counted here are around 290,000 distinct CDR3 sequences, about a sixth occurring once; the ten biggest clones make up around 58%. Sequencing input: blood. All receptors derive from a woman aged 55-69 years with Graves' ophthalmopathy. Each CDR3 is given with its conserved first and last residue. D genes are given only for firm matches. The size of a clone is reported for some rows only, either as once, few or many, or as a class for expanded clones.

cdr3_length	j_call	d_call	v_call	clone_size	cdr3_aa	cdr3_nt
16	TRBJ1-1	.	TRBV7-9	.	CASSLNSRGGNTEAFF	TGTGCCAGCAGCCTAAACTCCAGGGGCGGGAACACTGAAGCTTTCTTT
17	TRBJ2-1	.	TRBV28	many	CASRSWSGTEYYNEQFF	TGTGCCAGCAGATCTTGGTCCGGGACCGAATACTACAATGAGCAGTTCTTC
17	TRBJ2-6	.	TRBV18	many	CASSPGQGVSGANVLTF	TGTGCCAGCTCACCAGGGCAGGGAGTCTCTGGGGCCAACGTCCTGACTTTC
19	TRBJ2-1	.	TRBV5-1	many	CASSLEEVGYPLTYNEQFF	TGCGCCAGCAGCTTGGAGGAGGTAGGGTACCCCCTTACCTACAATGAGCAGTTCTTC
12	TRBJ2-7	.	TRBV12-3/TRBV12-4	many	CASSRQLRQQYF	TGTGCCAGCAGTCGACAGCTTAGGCAGCAGTACTTC
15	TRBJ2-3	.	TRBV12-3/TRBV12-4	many	CAIHPWAQYTDTQYF	TGTGCCATCCACCCATGGGCTCAATACACAGATACGCAGTATTTT
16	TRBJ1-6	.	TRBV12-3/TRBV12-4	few	CASSLSWTQNNSPLHF	TGTGCCAGCAGTTTATCTTGGACGCAAAATAATTCACCCCTCCACTTT
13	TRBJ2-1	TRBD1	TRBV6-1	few	CGTDRSRYNEQFF	TGTGGAACGGACAGGAGTCGTTACAATGAGCAGTTCTTC
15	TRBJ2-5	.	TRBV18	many	CASSPGLGGQETQYF	TGTGCCAGCTCACCGGGCCTAGGGGGCCAAGAGACCCAGTACTTC
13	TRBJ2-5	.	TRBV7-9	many	CASSLRDPETQYF	TGTGCCAGCAGCTTACGCGACCCGGAGACCCAGTACTTC
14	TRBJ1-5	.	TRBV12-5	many	CASGSGTANQPQHF	TGTGCTAGTGGTTCCGGGACGGCGAATCAGCCCCAGCATTTT
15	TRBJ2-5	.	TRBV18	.	CASSPSPTNKETQYF	TGTGCCAGCTCACCAAGTCCCACGAATAAAGAGACCCAGTACTTC
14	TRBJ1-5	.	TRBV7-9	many	CASSQTGGNQPQHF	TGTGCCAGCAGCCAGACAGGCGGCAATCAGCCCCAGCATTTT
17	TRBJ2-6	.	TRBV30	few	CAWSAPLGGVGANVLTF	TGTGCCTGGAGTGCCCCCCTGGGGGGAGTGGGGGCCAACGTCCTGACTTTC
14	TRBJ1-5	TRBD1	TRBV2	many	CASRGQAGNQPQHF	TGTGCCAGCAGGGGACAGGCCGGGAATCAGCCCCAGCATTTT
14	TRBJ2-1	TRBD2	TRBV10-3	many	CAISSGGAYNEQFF	TGTGCCATCAGTAGCGGGGGGGCCTACAATGAGCAGTTCTTC
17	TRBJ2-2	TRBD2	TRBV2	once	CASSPGTSGSRAGELFF	TGTGCCAGCAGTCCCGGGACTAGCGGGAGCAGGGCCGGGGAGCTGTTTTTT
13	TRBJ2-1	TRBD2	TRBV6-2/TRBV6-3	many	CASRTRMRTSRFF	TGTGCCAGCAGAACCCGGATGCGGACTAGCCGGTTCTTC
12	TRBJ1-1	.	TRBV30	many	CAWRPVDTEAFF	TGTGCCTGGAGACCTGTGGACACTGAAGCTTTCTTT
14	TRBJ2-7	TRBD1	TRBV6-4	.	CANSRGQGIGEQYF	TGTGCCAACAGTCGGGGACAGGGAATTGGCGAGCAGTACTTC
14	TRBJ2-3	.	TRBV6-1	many	CASSYMGATDTQYF	TGTGCCAGCAGTTATATGGGGGCAACAGATACGCAGTATTTT
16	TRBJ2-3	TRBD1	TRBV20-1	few	CSAGPRQGMIADTQYF	TGCAGTGCTGGGCCACGACAGGGTATGATCGCAGATACGCAGTATTTT
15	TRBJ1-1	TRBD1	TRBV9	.	CASSHVGQGRPEAFF	TGTGCCAGCAGCCACGTAGGACAGGGGCGTCCTGAAGCTTTCTTT
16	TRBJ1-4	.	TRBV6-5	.	CASSYGATGPNEKLFF	TGTGCCAGCAGTTACGGGGCGACAGGTCCTAATGAAAAACTGTTTTTT